This T cell receptor beta chain emerged from a study of blood T cell repertoires in COVID-19. Background on the study: Sources were T cells, B-cell-depleted T cells, or PBMCs; the material itself was cDNA or gDNA.

V was pared by 5 bases and J by 10 bases, with 11 bases between. CDR3 length equals 12 residues. In the original analysis: Nucleated cell number was recorded as an estimate derived from reference gene primer amplification. Using immunoSEQ multiplex PCR, the repertoire was profiled, and TCRdb retains in-frame clones only, with some absent. D and trimming come from the DNA, and the V and J calls and clone size come from that table. The sample lists fewer than 350,000 clones, approximately 80% occurring once. The chain uses TRBV12-3 or TRBV12-4 and TRBJ1-4; tentatively, D is TRBD1 (5 bases). Material: peripheral blood. The receptor comes from a woman in her 50s with active or convalescent COVID-19. DNA for the CDR3: TGTGCCAGCAGTGGAGGGACGGGAAAACTGTTTTTT. Protein sequence: CASSGGTGKLFF.